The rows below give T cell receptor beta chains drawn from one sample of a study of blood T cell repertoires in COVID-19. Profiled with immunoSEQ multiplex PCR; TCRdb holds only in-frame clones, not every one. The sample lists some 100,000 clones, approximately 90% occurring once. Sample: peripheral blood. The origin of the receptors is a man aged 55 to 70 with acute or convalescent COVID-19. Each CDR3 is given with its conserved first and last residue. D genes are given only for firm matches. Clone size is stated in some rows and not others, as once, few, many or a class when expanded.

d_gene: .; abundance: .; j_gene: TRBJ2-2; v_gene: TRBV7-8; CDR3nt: TGTGCCAGCAGCTTAGAGGGGCACGGCACCGGGGAGCTGTTTTTT; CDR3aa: CASSLEGHGTGELFF
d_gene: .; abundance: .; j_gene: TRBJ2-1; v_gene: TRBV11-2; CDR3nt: TGTGCCAGCAGCTTAGCAGGGTGGGCTAATGAGCAGTTCTTC; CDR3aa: CASSLAGWANEQFF
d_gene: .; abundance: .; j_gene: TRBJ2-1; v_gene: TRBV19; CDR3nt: TGTGCCAGTAGTTTCGACTGGAACAATGAGCAGTTCTTC; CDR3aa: CASSFDWNNEQFF
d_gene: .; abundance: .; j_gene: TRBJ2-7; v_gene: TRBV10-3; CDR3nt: TGTGCCATCAGTGAGTCGACTACAACCTACGAGCAGTACTTC; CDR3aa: CAISESTTTYEQYF
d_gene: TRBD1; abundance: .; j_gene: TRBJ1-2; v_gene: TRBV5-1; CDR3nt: TGCGCCAGCAGCTTGGGCAATACAGGGGGCGCAAACTATGGCTACACCTTC; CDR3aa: CASSLGNTGGANYGYTF
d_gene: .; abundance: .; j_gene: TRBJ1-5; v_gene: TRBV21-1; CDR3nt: TGTGCCAGCCCTTTTGAAGGTGGGACAGAATACAATCAGCCCCAGCATTTT; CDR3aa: CASPFEGGTEYNQPQHF
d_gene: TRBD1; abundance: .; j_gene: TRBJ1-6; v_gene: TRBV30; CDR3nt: TGTGCCTGGAGGGCCGGGACAGCCTCTTTACCCCTCCACTTT; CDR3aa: CAWRAGTASLPLHF
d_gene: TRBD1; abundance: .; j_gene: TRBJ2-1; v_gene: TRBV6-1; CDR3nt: TGTGCCAGCAGTGAAATCCAGGGACAGGACAATGAGCAGTTCTTC; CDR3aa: CASSEIQGQDNEQFF
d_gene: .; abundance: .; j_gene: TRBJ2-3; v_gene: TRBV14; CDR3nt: TGTGCCACCGGACTGAGCACAGATACGCAGTATTTT; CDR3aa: CATGLSTDTQYF
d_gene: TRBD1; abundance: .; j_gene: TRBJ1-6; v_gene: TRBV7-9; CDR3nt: TGTGCCAGCAGCTTCGGACAGGATAATTCACCCCTCCACTTT; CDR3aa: CASSFGQDNSPLHF
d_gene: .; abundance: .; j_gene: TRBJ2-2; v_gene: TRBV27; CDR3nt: TGTGCCAGCAATGGGGGGACCGGGGAGCTGTTTTTT; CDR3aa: CASNGGTGELFF
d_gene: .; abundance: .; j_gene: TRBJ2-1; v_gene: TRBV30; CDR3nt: TGTGCCTGGAGGCCTAGAGAGGGGGATGAGCAGTTCTTC; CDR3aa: CAWRPREGDEQFF
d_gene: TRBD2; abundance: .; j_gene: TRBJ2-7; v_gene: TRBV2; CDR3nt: TGTGCCAACCTTTTGACTAGCGGGAGTTCCTACGAGCAGTACTTC; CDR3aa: CANLLTSGSSYEQYF
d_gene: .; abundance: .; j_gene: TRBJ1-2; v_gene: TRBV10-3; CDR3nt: TGTGCCATCAGTGAAAGGGGGTATGGCTACACCTTC; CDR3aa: CAISERGYGYTF
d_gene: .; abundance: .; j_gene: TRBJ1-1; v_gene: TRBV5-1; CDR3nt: TGCGCCAGCAGCTTGGCGTGGGGCCCGAACACTGAAGCTTTCTTT; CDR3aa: CASSLAWGPNTEAFF
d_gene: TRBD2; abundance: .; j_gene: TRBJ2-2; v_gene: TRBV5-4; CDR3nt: TGTGCCAGCAGCCATAGCGGGAGGTCCAACACCGGGGAGCTGTTTTTT; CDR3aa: CASSHSGRSNTGELFF
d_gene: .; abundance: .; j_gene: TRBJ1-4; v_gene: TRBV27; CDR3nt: TGTGCCAGCAGTTTGAATAGTCAGGGAGGGTTTACCGGGGAAAAACTGTTTTTT; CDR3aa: CASSLNSQGGFTGEKLFF
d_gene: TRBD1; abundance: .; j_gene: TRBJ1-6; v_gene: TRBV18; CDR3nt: TGTGCCAGCTCACCAGGGACAGGGCCTAATTCACCCCTCCACTTT; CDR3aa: CASSPGTGPNSPLHF
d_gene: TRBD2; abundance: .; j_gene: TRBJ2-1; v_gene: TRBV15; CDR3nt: TGTGCCACCAGCAGAGATAGCGGGGGCAATTACAATGAGCAGTTCTTC; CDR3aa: CATSRDSGGNYNEQFF
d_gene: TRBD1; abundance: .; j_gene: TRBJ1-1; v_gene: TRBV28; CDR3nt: TGTGCCAGCAGTCCTCCCGGGACAGAGAACACTGAAGCTTTCTTT; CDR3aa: CASSPPGTENTEAFF
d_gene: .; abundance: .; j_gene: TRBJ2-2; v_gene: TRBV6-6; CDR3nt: TGTGCCAGCGCCATATCCAGGGAAACCGGGGAGCTGTTTTTT; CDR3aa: CASAISRETGELFF
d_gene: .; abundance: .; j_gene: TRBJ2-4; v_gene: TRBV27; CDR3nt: TGTGCCAGCAGTTTGAGTATAGCCAAAAACATTCAGTACTTC; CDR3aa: CASSLSIAKNIQYF
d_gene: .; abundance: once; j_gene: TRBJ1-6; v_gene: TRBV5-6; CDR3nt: TGTGCCAGCAACCCCGGGAGGGGCAACTCACCCCTCCACTTT; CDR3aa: CASNPGRGNSPLHF
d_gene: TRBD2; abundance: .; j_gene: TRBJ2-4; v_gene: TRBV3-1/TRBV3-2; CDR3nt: TGTGCCAGCAGCCAAGCAACCGGGACTAGCGCGAGAAAAAACATTCAGTACTTC; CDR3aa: CASSQATGTSARKNIQYF
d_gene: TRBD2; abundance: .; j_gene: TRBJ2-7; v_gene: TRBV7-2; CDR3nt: TGTGCCAGCAGCCTAGCCACCCTAAGTCTAGCGGGAGTTGAGTACGAGCAGTACTTC; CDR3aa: CASSLATLSLAGVEYEQYF
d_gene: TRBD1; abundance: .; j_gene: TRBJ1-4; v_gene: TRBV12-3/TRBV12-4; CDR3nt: TGTGCCAGCAGCGACAGGGGGCGGGAAAAACTGTTTTTT; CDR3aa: CASSDRGREKLFF
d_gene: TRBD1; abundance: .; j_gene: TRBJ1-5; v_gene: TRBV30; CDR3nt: TGTGCCTGGAGTGCCTCGACAGGGTTTAACAATCAGCCCCAGCATTTT; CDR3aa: CAWSASTGFNNQPQHF
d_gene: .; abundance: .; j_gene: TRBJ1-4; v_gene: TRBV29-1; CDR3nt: TGCAGCTCACAAACTAATGAAAAACTGTTTTTT; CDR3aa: CSSQTNEKLFF
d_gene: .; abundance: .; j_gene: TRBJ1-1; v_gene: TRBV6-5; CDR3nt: TGTGCCAGCAGGGCAGAAATGAACACTGAAGCTTTCTTT; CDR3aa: CASRAEMNTEAFF
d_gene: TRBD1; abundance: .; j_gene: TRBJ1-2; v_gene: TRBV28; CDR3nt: TGTGCCAGCAGGCAACTCACTCAGGGGGCTTGGGGCTACACCTTC; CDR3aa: CASRQLTQGAWGYTF
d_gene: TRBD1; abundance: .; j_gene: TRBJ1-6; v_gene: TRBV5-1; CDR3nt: TGCGCCAGCAGCGAAACCGGGACAGGGTCCAATTCACCCCTCCACTTT; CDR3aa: CASSETGTGSNSPLHF
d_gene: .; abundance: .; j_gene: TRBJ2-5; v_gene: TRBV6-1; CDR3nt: TGTGCCAGCAGTGAGTATGTACGGCGGCCCCCAGAGACCCAGTACTTC; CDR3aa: CASSEYVRRPPETQYF
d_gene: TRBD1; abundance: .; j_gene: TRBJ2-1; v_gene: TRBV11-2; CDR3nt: TGTGCCAGCAGACACAGTACGAGGGGGACAGGCCAGCAGTTCTTC; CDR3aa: CASRHSTRGTGQQFF
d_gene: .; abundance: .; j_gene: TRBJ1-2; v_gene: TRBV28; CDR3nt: TGTGCCAGCAGTTTGCCTGCCCCCGGACAGTCCTATGGCTACACCTTC; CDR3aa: CASSLPAPGQSYGYTF
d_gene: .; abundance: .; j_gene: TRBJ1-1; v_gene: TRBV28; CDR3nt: TGTGCCAGCAGTTTAGACCAGGTTAACACTGAAGCTTTCTTT; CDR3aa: CASSLDQVNTEAFF
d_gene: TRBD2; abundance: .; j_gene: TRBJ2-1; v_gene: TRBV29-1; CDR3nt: TGCAGCGTTGAAGGGGGTAGCGGGAGGGTTGATGAGCAGTTCTTC; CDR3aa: CSVEGGSGRVDEQFF
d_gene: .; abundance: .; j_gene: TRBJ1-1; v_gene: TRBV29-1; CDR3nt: TGCAGCGTTGAGAGTGGAGTCTGGACTGAAGCTTTCTTT; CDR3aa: CSVESGVWTEAFF
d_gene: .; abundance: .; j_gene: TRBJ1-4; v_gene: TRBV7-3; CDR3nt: TGTGCCAGCAGCCAATCTGGGTCCGGGGGGAAACTGTTTTTT; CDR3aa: CASSQSGSGGKLFF
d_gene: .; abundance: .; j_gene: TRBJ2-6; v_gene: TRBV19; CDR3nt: TGTGCCAGTAGTATCCGGGGTGGGGGCCGGCCGCACGTCCTGACTTTC; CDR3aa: CASSIRGGGRPHVLTF
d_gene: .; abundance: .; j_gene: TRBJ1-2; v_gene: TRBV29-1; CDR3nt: TGCAGCGTTGAATCAGGGTATGGCTACACCTTC; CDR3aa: CSVESGYGYTF
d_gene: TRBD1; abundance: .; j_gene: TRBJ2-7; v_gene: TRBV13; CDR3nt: TGTGCCAGCAGCAGTCGGGACAGTCAACCTTACGAGCAGTACTTC; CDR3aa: CASSSRDSQPYEQYF
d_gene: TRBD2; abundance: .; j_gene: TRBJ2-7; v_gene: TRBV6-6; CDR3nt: TGTGCCAGCGAGGCTAGCGGGAGGCCCCCGGACTTC; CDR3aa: CASEASGRPPDF
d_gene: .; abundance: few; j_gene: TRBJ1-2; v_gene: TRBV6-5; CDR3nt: TGTGCCAGTTCTATACAGGGCGGCCGTCACGATGGCTACACCTTC; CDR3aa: CASSIQGGRHDGYTF
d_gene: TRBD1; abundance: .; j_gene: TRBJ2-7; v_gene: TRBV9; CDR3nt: TGTGCCAGCAGCGTAGCTACAGGGGGCTACGAGCAGTACTTC; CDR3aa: CASSVATGGYEQYF
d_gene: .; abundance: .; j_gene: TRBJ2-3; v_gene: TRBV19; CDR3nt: TGTGCCAGTAGTACCCCCGTTGGTGGAGGGAAATTCACAGATACGCAGTATTTT; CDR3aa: CASSTPVGGGKFTDTQYF
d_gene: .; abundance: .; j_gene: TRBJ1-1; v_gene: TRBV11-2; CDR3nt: TGTGCCAGCAGCTTAGACTCAGGCAGTTACACTGAAGCTTTCTTT; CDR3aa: CASSLDSGSYTEAFF